This record concerns one TCR beta chain sequence. Its antigen is unknown. The CDR3 runs to 14 residues. Trimming removed 7 bases at V and 6 bases at J, with 16 bases between. CDR1 and CDR2 from the germline V gene are SGHRS and YFSETQ. The sample originates from a study of vaccination effects on CD4 cells after COVID-19. Profiling relied on immunoSEQ multiplex PCR, and the TCRdb table lists in-frame clones only, not all of them. Here the sample spans tens of thousands of clones, 70% to 75% being singletons. Culture proceeded for nine to ten days, and CD4+ T cells were then isolated. All study participants received two doses of BNT162b2 or mRNA-1273 vaccine.

The chain links TRBV5-1 to TRBJ1-4, with D possibly matching TRBD1 (5 bases). This sequence originates from a human donor who received a COVID-19 vaccine. This sample comprised CD4+ T cells from PBMCs cultured without peptide, obtained after COVID-19 vaccination. The CDR3 DNA is TGCGCCAGCGGACCGGGGACGGGCCATGAAAAACTGTTTTTT. Translation gives CASGPGTGHEKLFF.